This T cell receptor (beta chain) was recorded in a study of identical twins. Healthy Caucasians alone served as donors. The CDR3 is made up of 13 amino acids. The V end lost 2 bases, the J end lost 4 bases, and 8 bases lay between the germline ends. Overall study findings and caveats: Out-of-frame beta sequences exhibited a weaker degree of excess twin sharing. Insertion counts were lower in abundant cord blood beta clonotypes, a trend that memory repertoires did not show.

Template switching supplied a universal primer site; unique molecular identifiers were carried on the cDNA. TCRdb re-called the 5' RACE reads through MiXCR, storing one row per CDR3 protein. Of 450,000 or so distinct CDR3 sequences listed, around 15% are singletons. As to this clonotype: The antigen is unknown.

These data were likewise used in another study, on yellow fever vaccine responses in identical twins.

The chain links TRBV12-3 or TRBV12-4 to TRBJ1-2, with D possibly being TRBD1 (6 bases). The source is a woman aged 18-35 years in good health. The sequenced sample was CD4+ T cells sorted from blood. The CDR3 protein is CASSLTGPYGYTF. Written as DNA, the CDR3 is TGTGCCAGCAGTTTAACAGGGCCCTATGGCTACACCTTC.